A selection of T cell receptor beta chains follows, all from one sample in a study of human CD8 memory T cell subsets. From its re-call of the 5' RACE reads, TCRdb lists each CDR3 protein once, without DNA. This table holds approximately 12,000 distinct CDR3 sequences. Sequencing was carried out using CD8+ T cells from PBMCs. These receptors originate from a human donor in good health. Both conserved end residues are part of each CDR3. The order of the fields is CDR3 protein, clone size, V gene, J gene. Size values are once, few and many counts, or a class for expanded clones, and some rows have none.

CASSDRVAEAFF	medium-sized	TRBV12-3/TRBV12-4	TRBJ1-1
CASSKALSGGTEAFF	-	TRBV21-1	TRBJ1-1
CASSQVQGNTEAFF	-	TRBV4-1	TRBJ1-1
CASSRVAGAYNEQFF	-	TRBV7-6	TRBJ2-1
CASSQDSGTVGYNEQFF	-	TRBV3-1	TRBJ2-1
CACPRTGYYEQFF	-	TRBV7-9	TRBJ2-1
CASSPRPEAYNEQFF	-	TRBV11-3	TRBJ2-1
CASSDGRANNEQFF	-	TRBV9	TRBJ2-1
CALTPLVGNTQYF	-	TRBV30	TRBJ2-3
CASSLSGGDEQFF	-	TRBV27	TRBJ2-1
CAISEGFRTAFF	medium-sized	TRBV10-3	TRBJ2-1
CASSLLSAYNEQFF	medium-sized	TRBV28	TRBJ2-1
CASRPTSVVPHNSPLHF	-	TRBV28	TRBJ1-6
CAWSPRAFSYEQYF	medium-sized	TRBV30	TRBJ2-7
CASSIEERANQPQHF	-	TRBV19	TRBJ1-5
CASSLGPEQFF	-	TRBV5-1	TRBJ2-1
CASSPTTGGYEQYF	-	TRBV19	TRBJ2-7
CATSDNLLETQYF	-	TRBV24-1	TRBJ2-5
CASSFAYEAFF	medium-sized	TRBV7-9	TRBJ1-1
CSVEAGASDTQYF	-	TRBV29-1	TRBJ2-3
CASRMTGAAAVGANVLTF	-	TRBV6-5	TRBJ2-6
CASSQESPRASYNEQFF	medium-sized	TRBV4-1	TRBJ2-1
CASSSYRDTGSYEQYF	-	TRBV11-2	TRBJ2-7
CASSRATDESVAQYF	-	TRBV4-2	TRBJ2-5
CASSLSRSYGRLSYEQYF	-	TRBV5-1	TRBJ2-7
CASSHPSVPGELFF	-	TRBV14	TRBJ2-2
CASSKTDSGNPYEQYF	-	TRBV21-1	TRBJ2-7
CASSKTYEQYF	-	TRBV6-6	TRBJ2-7